This is a list of T cell receptor beta chains from one sample in a study of T cell responses to AZD1222 COVID-19 vaccine. The protocol was immunoSEQ multiplex PCR, while the TCRdb copy is restricted to in-frame clones and leaves out a portion. The data hold roughly 180,000 clones, with about 93% observed a single time. Sample: peripheral blood, taken 28 days after the second dose of the MenACWY control vaccine. These receptors all stem from an adult who received the MenACWY meningococcal vaccine as a control. The CDR3 runs from the conserved cysteine through the conserved F or W. D genes are given only for firm matches. Expanded clones get a size class; other rows say once, few or many, or leave the size out.

>TRBV6-4|TRBJ1-2|NA|NA
CASSASAGSGYTF
TGTGCCAGCAGTGCCTCAGCCGGGTCTGGCTACACCTTC
>TRBV4-2|TRBJ1-6|NA|NA
CASSQEFGQLYSPLHF
TGTGCCAGCAGCCAAGAATTCGGACAGTTATATTCACCCCTCCACTTT
>TRBV12-3/TRBV12-4|TRBJ1-5|NA|NA
CASSYSENQPQHF
TGTGCCAGCAGCTATTCAGAGAATCAGCCCCAGCATTTT
>TRBV10-1|TRBJ1-3|NA|NA
CASGDFYSGNTIYF
TGCGCCAGCGGAGACTTCTACTCTGGAAACACCATATATTTT
>TRBV6-5|TRBJ2-2|TRBD1|NA
CASSDPGQGTGELFF
TGTGCCAGCAGCGACCCCGGACAGGGGACCGGGGAGCTGTTTTTT
>TRBV3-1/TRBV3-2|TRBJ1-1|NA|NA
CASSQVMGTTEAFF
TGTGCCAGCAGCCAAGTGATGGGGACCACTGAAGCTTTCTTT
>TRBV7-6|TRBJ1-4|NA|NA
CASSPNRGTNEKLFF
TGTGCCAGCAGCCCCAATCGCGGGACTAATGAAAAACTGTTTTTT
>TRBV28|TRBJ1-2|NA|NA
CASSVIGDRYGYTF
TGTGCCAGCAGTGTCATAGGAGATCGGTATGGCTACACCTTC
>TRBV6-2/TRBV6-3|TRBJ2-7|NA|NA
CASSDSFYEQYF
TGTGCCAGCAGTGACAGCTTCTACGAGCAGTACTTC
>TRBV30|TRBJ2-1|TRBD2|NA
CAWSTRLANEQFF
TGTGCCTGGAGCACAAGACTAGCGAATGAGCAGTTCTTC
>TRBV5-4|TRBJ1-2|TRBD1|NA
CASSSPRTGVNYGYTF
TGTGCCAGCAGCTCGCCCCGGACAGGGGTGAACTATGGCTACACCTTC
>TRBV27|TRBJ2-1|TRBD1|NA
CASSLRQGQQFF
TGTGCCAGCAGTCTTCGACAGGGCCAGCAGTTCTTC
>TRBV29-1|TRBJ1-2|NA|NA
CSVGYGSGYTF
TGCAGCGTTGGTTACGGATCCGGCTACACCTTC
>TRBV11-3|TRBJ2-1|TRBD1|once
CASSYSGTGDEQFF
TGTGCCAGCAGTTACTCCGGGACAGGGGACGAGCAGTTCTTC
>TRBV30|TRBJ1-4|NA|NA
CAWSVRGLRGEKLFF
TGTGCCTGGAGTGTACGCGGCCTACGGGGGGAAAAACTGTTTTTT
>TRBV4-3|TRBJ2-1|NA|NA
CASSQGTGRDEQFF
TGCGCCAGCAGCCAAGGGACAGGGAGGGATGAGCAGTTCTTC
>TRBV7-2|TRBJ1-3|TRBD1|NA
CASSLTGQRNTIYF
TGTGCCAGCAGTCTGACAGGGCAAAGAAACACCATATATTTT